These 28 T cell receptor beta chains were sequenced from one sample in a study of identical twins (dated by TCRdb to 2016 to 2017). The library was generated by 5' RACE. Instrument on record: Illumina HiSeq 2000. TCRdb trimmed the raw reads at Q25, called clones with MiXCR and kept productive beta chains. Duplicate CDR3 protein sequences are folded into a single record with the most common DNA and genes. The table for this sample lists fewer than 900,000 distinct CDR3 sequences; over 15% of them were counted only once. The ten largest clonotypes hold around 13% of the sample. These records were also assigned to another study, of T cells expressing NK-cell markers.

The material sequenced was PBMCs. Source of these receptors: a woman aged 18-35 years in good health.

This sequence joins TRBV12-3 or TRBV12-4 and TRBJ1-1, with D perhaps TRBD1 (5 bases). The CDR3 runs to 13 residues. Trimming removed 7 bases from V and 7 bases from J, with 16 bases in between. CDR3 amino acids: CASKTSSRDEAFF. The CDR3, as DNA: TGTGCCAGCAAAACCTCGTCCAGGGATGAAGCTTTCTTT.

The CDR3 protein is CASGIGGAFDTQYF. In DNA, the CDR3 is TGTGCCTCCGGGATCGGGGGGGCGTTTGATACGCAGTATTTT. The V call is TRBV27, the J call TRBJ2-3; 8 bases fit TRBD2. The CDR3 sequence is 14 residues long. Germline loops: CDR1 MNHEY, CDR2 SMNVEV (reference sequence). V lost 11 bases to trimming and J lost 6 bases; unmatched junction nucleotides: 13.

CDR3 amino acids: CASSFRQDKNYGYTF. Here the CDR3 DNA reads TGCGCCAGCAGCTTTCGACAGGACAAGAACTATGGCTACACCTTC. The chain links TRBV5-1 to TRBJ1-2; tentative D call: TRBD1 (6 bases). Germline V CDR1 and CDR2: SGHRS, YFSETQ. This CDR3 comprises 15 residues. The V gene lost 2 bases and the J gene lost 2 bases, with 13 bases spanning the gap.

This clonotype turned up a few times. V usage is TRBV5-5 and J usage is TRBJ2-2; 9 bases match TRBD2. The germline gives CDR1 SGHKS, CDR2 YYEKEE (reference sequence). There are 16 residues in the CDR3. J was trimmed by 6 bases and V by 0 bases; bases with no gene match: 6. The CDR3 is CASSLASSGGSGELFF. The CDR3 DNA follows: TGTGCCAGCAGCTTGGCTTCAAGCGGGGGGTCCGGGGAGCTGTTTTTT.

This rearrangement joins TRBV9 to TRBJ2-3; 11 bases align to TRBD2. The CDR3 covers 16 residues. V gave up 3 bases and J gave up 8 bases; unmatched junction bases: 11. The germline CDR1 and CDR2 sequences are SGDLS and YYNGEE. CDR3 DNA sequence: TGTGCCAGCAGCGGCCGACTAGCGGGGTTCTTAGGTACGCAGTATTTT. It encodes CASSGRLAGFLGTQYF. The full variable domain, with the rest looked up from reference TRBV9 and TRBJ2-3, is DSGVTQTPKHLITATGQRVTLRCSPRSGDLSVYWYQQSLDQGLQFLIQYYNGEERAKGNILERFSAQQFPDLHSELNLSSLELGDSALYFCASSGRLAGFLGTQYFGPGTRLTVL.

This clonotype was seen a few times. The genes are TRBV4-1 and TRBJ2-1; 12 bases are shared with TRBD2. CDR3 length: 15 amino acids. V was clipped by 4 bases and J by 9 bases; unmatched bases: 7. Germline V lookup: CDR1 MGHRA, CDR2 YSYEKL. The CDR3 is CASSRGSSGGGEQFF. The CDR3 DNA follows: TGCGCCAGCAGCCGTGGTTCTAGCGGGGGGGGTGAGCAGTTCTTC.

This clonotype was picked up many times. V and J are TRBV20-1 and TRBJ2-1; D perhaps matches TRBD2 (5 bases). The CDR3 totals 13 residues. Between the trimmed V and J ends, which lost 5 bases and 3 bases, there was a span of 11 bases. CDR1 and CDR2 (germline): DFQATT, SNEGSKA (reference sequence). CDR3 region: CSARAEVYNEQFF. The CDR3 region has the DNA TGCAGTGCTCGAGCGGAGGTCTACAATGAGCAGTTCTTC.

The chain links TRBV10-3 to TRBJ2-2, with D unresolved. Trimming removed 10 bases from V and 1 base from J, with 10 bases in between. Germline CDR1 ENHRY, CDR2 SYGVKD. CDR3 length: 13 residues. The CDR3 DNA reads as TGTGCCACCCGACTCCGGAACACCGGGGAGCTGTTTTTT. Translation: CATRLRNTGELFF.

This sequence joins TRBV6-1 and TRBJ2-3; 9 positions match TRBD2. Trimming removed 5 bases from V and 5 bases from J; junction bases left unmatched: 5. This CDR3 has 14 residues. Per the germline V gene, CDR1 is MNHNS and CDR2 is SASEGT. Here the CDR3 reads CASSTRGGQDTQYF. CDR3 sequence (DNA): TGTGCCAGCAGTACGCGGGGGGGCCAAGATACGCAGTATTTT.

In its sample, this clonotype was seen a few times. Here the CDR3 reads CAISDGSPYEQYF. CDR3 bases: TGTGCCATCAGTGATGGCAGCCCCTACGAGCAGTACTTC. This sequence joins TRBV10-3 and TRBJ2-7; D ambiguous. The germline V and J ends were trimmed by 3 bases and 2 bases, with 8 bases remaining between them. The CDR3 totals 13 residues. The germline V gene has CDR1 ENHRY and CDR2 SYGVKD.

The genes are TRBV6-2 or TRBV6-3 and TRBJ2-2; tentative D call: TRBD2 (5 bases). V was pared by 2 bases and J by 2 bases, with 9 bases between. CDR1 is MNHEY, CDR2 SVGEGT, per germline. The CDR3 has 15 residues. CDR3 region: CASSYDYRNTGELFF. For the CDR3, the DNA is TGTGCCAGCAGTTACGACTACCGAAACACCGGGGAGCTGTTTTTT.

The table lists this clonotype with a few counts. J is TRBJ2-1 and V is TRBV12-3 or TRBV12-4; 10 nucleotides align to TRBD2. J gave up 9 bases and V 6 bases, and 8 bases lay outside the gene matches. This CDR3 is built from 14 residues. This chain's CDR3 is CASSPGAGGPEQFF. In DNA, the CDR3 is TGTGCCAGCAGCCCCGGAGCGGGAGGGCCTGAGCAGTTCTTC.

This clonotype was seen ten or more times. The CDR3 DNA sequence: TGCGCCAGCAGCTTGGCCCCCGACACTGAAGCTTTCTTT. Translated: CASSLAPDTEAFF. The chain is built from TRBV5-1 and TRBJ1-1; no firm D call. The V gene's germline CDR1 is SGHRS and CDR2 YFSETQ. The CDR3 is 13 amino acids. Trimming pared 0 bases from V and 3 bases from J, leaving 6 bases between.

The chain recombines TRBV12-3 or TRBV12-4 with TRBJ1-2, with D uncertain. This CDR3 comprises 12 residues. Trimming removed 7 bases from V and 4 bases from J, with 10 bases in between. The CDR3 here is CASNGGSYGYTF. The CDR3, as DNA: TGTGCCAGCAACGGAGGGTCCTATGGCTACACCTTC.

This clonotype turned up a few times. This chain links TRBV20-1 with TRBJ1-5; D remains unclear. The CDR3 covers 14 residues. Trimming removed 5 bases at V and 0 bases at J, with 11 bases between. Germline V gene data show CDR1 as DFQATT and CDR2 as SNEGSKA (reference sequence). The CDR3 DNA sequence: TGCAGTGCTGGTCATCGGATTAGCAATCAGCCCCAGCATTTT. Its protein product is CSAGHRISNQPQHF.

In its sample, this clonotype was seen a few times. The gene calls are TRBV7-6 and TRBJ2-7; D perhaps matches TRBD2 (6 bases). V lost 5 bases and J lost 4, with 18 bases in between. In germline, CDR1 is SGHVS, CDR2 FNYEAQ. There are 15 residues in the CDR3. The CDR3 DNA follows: TGTGCCAGCAGCCCCTCCGGTGGAGGGCTGTACGAGCAGTACTTC. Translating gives CASSPSGGGLYEQYF.

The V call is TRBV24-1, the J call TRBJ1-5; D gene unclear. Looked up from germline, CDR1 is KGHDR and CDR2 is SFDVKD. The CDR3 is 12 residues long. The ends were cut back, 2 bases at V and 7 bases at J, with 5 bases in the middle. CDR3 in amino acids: CATSDSGQPQHF. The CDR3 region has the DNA TGTGCCACCAGTGATTCCGGGCAGCCCCAGCATTTT.

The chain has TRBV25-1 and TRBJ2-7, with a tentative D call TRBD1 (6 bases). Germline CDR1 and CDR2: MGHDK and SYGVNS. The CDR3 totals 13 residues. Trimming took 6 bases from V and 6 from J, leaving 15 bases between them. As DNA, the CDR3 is TGTGCCAGCAGAAGGGCAGGGGCAGGCGAGCAGTACTTC. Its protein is CASRRAGAGEQYF.

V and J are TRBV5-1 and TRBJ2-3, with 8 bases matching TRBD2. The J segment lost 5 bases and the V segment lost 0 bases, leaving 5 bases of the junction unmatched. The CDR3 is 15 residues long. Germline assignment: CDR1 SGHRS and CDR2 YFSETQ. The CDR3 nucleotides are TGCGCCAGCAGCTTGGAGACCAGCGGGAGAGATACGCAGTATTTT. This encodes CASSLETSGRDTQYF.

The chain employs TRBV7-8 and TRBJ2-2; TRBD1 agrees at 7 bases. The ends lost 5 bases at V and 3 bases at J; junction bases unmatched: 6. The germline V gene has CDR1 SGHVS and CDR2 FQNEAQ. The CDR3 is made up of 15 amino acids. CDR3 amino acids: CASSPGTEYTGELFF. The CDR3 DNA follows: TGTGCCAGCAGCCCCGGGACAGAATACACCGGGGAGCTGTTTTTT.

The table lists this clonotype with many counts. The CDR3 DNA reads TGTGCCAGCAGCTCCCCGCCAGAGACCCAGTACTTC. It encodes CASSSPPETQYF. The V gene is TRBV7-2, the J gene TRBJ2-5; D is unresolved. Germline CDR1 and CDR2: SGHTA and FQGNSA. Deletions cut 4 bases from V and 4 bases from J, with 7 bases between. The CDR3 is 12 residues long.

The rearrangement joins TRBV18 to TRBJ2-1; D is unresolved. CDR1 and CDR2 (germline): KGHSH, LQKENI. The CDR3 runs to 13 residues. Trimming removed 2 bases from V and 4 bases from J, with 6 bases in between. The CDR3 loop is CASSPELYNEQFF. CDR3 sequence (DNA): TGTGCCAGCTCACCAGAATTATACAATGAGCAGTTCTTC.

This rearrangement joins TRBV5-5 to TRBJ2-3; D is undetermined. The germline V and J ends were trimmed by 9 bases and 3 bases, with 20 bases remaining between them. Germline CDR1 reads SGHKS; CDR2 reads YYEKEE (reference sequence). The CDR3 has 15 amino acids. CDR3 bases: TGTGCCACCACCAAGCCCGGTTTGTCAACAGATACGCAGTATTTT. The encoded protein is CATTKPGLSTDTQYF. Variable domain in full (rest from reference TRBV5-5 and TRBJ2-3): DAGVTQSPTHLIKTRGQQVTLRCSPISGHKSVSWYQQVLGQGPQFIFQYYEKEERGRGNFPDRFSARQFPNYSSELNVNALLLGDSALYLCATTKPGLSTDTQYFGPGTRLTVL.

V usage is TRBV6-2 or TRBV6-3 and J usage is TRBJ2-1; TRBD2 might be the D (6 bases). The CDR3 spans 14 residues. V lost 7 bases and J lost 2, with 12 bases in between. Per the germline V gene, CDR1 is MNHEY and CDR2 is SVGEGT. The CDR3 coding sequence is TGTGCCAGCACCCCAGGAGGGCCCTACAATGAGCAGTTCTTC. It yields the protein CASTPGGPYNEQFF.

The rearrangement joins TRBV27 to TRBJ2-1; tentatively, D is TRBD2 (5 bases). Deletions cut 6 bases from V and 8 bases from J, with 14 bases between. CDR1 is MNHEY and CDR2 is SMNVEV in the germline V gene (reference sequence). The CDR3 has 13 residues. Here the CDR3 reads CASSQRPWDEQFF. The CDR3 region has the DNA TGTGCCAGCAGCCAGCGGCCATGGGATGAGCAGTTCTTC.

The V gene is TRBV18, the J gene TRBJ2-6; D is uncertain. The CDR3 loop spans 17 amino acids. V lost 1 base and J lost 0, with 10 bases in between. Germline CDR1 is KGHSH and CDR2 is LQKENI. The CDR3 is CASSPLQAGSGANVLTF. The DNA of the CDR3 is TGTGCCAGCTCACCACTCCAGGCAGGCTCTGGGGCCAACGTCCTGACTTTC.

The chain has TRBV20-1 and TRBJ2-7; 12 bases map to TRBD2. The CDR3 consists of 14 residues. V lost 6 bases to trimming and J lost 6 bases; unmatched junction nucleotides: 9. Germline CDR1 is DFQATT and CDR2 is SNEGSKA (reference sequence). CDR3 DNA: TGCAGTGCCAATCTAGCGGGAGGGCCCGGCGAGCAGTACTTC. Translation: CSANLAGGPGEQYF.

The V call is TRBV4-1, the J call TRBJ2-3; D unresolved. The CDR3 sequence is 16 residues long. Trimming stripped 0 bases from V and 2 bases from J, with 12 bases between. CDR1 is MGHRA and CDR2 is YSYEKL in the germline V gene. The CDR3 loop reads CASSQDKIRITDTQYF. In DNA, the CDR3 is TGCGCCAGCAGCCAAGATAAAATCAGGATCACAGATACGCAGTATTTT.